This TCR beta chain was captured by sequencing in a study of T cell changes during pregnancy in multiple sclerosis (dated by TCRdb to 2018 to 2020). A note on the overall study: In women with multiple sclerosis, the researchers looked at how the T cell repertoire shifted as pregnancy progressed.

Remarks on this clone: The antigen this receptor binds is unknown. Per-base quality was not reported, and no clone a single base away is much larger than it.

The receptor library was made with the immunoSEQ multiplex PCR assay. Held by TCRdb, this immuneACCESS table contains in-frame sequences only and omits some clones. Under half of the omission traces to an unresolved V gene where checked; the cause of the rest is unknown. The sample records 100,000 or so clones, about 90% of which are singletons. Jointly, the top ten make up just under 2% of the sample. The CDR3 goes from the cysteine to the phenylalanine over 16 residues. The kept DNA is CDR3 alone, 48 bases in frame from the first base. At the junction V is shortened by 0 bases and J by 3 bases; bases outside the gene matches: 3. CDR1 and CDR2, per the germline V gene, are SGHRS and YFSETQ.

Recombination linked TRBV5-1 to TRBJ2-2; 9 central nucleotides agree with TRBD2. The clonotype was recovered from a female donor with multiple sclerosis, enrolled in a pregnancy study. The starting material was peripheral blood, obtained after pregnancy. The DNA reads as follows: TGCGCCAGCAGCTTGGGGGGGACTAGCTACACCGGGGAGCTGTTTTTT. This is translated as CASSLGGTSYTGELFF.